The sequence of this T cell receptor (beta chain) was determined in a study of T-cell reconstitution after alpha-beta-depleted transplantation in children. The CDR3 totals 14 residues. Unmatched junction bases numbered 8, after V lost 6 bases and J lost 6 bases. Germline assignment: CDR1 LNHDA and CDR2 SQIVND (reference sequence). This clonotype was seen repeatedly, ten times or more. As it was prepared, the TCRbeta library received unique molecular identifiers. From the PCR reads, TCRdb called clonotypes with MiXCR, one entry per CDR3 protein. The data show roughly 300,000 distinct CDR3 sequences, 9.9% seen once.

The source was PBMCs from the stem cell graft donor, collected from the stem cell graft. This chain connects TRBV19 to TRBJ1-2, with TRBD1 matching 9 bases. This TCR was recovered from a human donor who donated a stem cell graft to a child with SCID. The CDR3 loop is CASRTTGGADGYTF. The DNA of the CDR3 is TGTGCCAGTAGGACCACAGGGGGCGCGGATGGCTACACCTTC.